Each of the 7 T cell receptor beta chains below was sequenced from the same sample in a study of blood T cell repertoires in COVID-19 (dated by TCRdb to about 2020). The library was obtained by the immunoSEQ multiplex PCR assay. TCRdb carries this immuneACCESS record with in-frame sequences only. Its versions omit some clonotypes, under half of them owing to an unresolved V gene in the studies checked, with the rest unexplained. The sample contains some 70,000 clones, 80% to 90% of them found a single time. Clones ranked in the top ten supply roughly 40% of the sample. The sequenced material came from peripheral blood. Every receptor here comes from a woman aged 60-70 years with COVID-19, enrolled during active disease.

The chain joins TRBV10-3 to TRBJ2-7; TRBD2 aligns across 8 bases. V lost 0 bases, J lost 2 bases, and 3 bases stayed unmatched. Germline V gene data show CDR1 as ENHRY and CDR2 as SYGVKD. This CDR3 contains 15 residues. The CDR3 region is CAISESGTSPYEQYF. The CDR3 DNA follows: TGTGCCATCAGTGAGTCGGGGACTAGTCCCTACGAGCAGTACTTC.

The chain carries TRBV11-2 and TRBJ2-1; 11 positions match TRBD2. J gave up 7 bases and V 5 bases, and 7 bases lay outside the gene matches. The CDR3 length is 15 residues. Germline loops: CDR1 SGHAT, CDR2 FQNNGV. DNA of the CDR3: TGTGCCAGCAGCCTTACTAGCGGGAGATTAAATGAGCAGTTCTTC. Protein: CASSLTSGRLNEQFF.

The chain links TRBV5-6 to TRBJ1-1; TRBD1 might be the D (6 bases). Germline V gene lookup returns CDR1 SGHDT and CDR2 YYEEEE. The CDR3 length is 15 residues. V lost 4 bases and J 0 bases, leaving 13 bases between the germline ends. CDR3 sequence reads: CASSKTGTMNTEAFF. CDR3 bases: TGTGCCAGCAGCAAGACAGGTACCATGAACACTGAAGCTTTCTTT.

This chain joins TRBV18 and TRBJ1-1; D unresolved. V was cut by 1 base and J by 0 bases, with 21 bases left in between. This CDR3 has 19 residues. Germline V gene data show CDR1 as KGHSH and CDR2 as LQKENI. This CDR3 is CASSPRPGDYQNLNTEAFF. CDR3 bases: TGTGCCAGCTCACCACGACCCGGCGACTACCAGAACCTGAACACTGAAGCTTTCTTT. The full variable domain, rest sourced from reference TRBV18 and TRBJ1-1, is NAGVMQNPRHLVRRRGQEARLRCSPMKGHSHVYWYRQLPEEGLKFMVYLQKENIIDESGMPKERFSAEFPKEGPSILRIQQVVRGDSAAYFCASSPRPGDYQNLNTEAFFGQGTRLTVV.

J is TRBJ1-5 and V is TRBV5-8; D might be TRBD1 (5 bases). Germline loops: CDR1 SGHTS, CDR2 YDEGEE. Trimming cost V 3 bases and J 5 bases, with 12 bases left between them. This CDR3 is 14 amino acids long. CDR3 loop: CASSSPGIDQPQHF. DNA of the CDR3: TGTGCCAGCAGCTCCCCAGGGATAGATCAGCCCCAGCATTTT.

For this clone: Germline is not matched at one junction end, which may reflect a read error. CDR3 sequence (DNA): TGTGCCAGCATTGAAGCGGGCCTGGGTTATGGCTACACCTTC. Its protein is CASIEAGLGYGYTF. The V gene is TRBV6-1, the J gene TRBJ1-2, with D unclear. CDR1 and CDR2 from the germline V gene are MNHNS and SASEGT. The CDR3 loop spans 14 amino acids.

The J gene is TRBJ2-7, the V gene TRBV11-2; a weak D match, TRBD1 (6 bases). Germline CDR1 SGHAT, CDR2 FQNNGV. The CDR3 has 13 residues. V lost 5 bases, J lost 0 bases, and 8 bases lay in between. CDR3 coding DNA: TGTGCCAGCAGCAGACAGGTCTCCTACGAGCAGTACTTC. It encodes CASSRQVSYEQYF.